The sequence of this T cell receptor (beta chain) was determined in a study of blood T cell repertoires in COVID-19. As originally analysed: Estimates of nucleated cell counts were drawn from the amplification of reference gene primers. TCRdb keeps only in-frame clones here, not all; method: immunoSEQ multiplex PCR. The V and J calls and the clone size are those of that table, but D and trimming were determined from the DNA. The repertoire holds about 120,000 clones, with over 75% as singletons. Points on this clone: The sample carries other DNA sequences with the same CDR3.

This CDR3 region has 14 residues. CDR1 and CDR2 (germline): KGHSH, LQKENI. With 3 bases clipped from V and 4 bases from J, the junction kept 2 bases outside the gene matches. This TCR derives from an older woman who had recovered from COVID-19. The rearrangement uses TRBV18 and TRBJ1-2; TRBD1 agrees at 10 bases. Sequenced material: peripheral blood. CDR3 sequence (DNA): TGTGCCAGCTCACCGGGACAGGGGAGCTATGGCTACACCTTC. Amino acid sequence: CASSPGQGSYGYTF.